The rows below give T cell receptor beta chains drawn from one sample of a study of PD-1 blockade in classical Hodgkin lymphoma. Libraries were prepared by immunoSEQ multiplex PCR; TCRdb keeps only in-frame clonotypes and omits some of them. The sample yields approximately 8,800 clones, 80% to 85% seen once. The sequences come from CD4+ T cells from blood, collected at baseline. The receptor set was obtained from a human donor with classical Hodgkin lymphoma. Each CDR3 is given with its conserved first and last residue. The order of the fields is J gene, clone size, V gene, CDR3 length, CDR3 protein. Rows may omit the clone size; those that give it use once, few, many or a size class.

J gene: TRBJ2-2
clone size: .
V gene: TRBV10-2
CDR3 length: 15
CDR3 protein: CASSGRTDYLGELFF

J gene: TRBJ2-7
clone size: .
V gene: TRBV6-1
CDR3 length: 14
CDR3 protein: CASSAGLAAYEQYF

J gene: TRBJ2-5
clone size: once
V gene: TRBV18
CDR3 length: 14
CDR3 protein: CASSHGGDQETQYF

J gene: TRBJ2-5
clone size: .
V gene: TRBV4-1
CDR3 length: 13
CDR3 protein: CASSLAGGKTQYF

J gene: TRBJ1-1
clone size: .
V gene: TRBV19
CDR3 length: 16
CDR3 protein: CASSIAGDRRNTEAFF

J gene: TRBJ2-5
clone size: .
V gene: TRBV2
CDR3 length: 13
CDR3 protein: CASRGTNQETQYF

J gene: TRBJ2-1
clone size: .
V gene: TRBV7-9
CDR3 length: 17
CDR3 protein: CASSPLREATGYNEQFF

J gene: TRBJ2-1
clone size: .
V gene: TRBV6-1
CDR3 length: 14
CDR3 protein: CASSSSGRHNEQFF

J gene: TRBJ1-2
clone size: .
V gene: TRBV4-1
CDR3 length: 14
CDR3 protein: CASGRDLKGYGYTF

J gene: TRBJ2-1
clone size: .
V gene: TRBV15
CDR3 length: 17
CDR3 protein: CATSRVVLAGTYNEQFF

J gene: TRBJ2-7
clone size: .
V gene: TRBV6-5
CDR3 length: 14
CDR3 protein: CASSYERYSYEQYF

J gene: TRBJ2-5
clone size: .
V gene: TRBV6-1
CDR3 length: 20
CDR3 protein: CASSGPPSGSWRAGQETQYF

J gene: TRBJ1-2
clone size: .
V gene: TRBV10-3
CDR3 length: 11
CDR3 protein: CAISTPGGYTF

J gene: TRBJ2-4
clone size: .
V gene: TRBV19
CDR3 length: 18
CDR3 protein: CASSRRQGPSSAKNIQYF

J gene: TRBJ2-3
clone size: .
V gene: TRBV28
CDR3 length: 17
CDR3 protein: CASSSPGLAGSTDTQYF

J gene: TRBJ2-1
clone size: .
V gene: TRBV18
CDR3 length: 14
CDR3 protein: CASSPDRVYNEQFF

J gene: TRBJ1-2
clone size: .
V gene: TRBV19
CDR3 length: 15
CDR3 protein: CASSIATATNYGYTF

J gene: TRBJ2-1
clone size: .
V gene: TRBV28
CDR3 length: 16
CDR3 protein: CASSRTSGVLYNEQFF

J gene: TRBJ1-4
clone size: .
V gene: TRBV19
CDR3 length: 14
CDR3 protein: CATSPQATNEKLFF

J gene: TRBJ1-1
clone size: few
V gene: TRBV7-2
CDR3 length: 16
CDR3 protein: CASSLIVWDRNTEAFF

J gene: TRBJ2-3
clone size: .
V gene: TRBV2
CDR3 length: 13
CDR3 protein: CASNGLAGGAQYF

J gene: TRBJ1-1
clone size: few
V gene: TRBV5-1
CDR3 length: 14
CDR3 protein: CASSLAAARLEAFF

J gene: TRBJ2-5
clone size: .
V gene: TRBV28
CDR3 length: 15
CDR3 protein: CASSWNGGGGETQYF

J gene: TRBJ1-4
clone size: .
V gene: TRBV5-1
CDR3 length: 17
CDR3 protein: CASSATSPHSTNEKLFF

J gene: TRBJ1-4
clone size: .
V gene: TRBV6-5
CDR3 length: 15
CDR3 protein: CASRNRYSGNEKLFF

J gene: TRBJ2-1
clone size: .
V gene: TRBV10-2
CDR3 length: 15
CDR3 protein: CASRGTSGIYNEQFF

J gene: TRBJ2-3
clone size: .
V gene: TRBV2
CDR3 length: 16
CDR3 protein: CASSEEGQPPTDTQYF

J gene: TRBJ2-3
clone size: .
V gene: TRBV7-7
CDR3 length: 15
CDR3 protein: CASSLVLGGTDTQYF

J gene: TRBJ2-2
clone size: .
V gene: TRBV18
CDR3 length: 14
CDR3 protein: CASSPPVTVGELFF

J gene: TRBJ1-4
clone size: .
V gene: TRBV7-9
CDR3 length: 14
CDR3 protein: CASSSRQIGEKLFF

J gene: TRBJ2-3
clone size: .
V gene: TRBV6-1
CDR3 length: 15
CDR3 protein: CASSPTSGGTDTQYF

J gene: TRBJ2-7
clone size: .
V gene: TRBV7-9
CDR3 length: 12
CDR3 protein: CASSLVQNEQYF

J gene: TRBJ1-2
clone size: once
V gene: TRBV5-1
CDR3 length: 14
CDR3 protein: CASSLDGGDYGYTF

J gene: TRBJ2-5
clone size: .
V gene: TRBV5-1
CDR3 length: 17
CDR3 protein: CASSRNVNSGMVETQYF

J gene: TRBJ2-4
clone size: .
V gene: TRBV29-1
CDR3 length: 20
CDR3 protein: CSVEELDRGNGIVAKNIQYF

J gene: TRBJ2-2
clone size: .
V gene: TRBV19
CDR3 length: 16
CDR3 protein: CASRISGRRTTGELFF

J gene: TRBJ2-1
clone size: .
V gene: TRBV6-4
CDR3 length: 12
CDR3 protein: CASSDSYNEQFF

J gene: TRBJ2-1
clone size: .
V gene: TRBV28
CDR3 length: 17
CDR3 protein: CASSFLLRALLVSEQFF

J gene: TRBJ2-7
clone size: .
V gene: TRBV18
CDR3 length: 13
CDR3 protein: CASSPGLIYEQYF

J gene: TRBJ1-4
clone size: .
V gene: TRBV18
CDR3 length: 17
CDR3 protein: CASSPLREAGGNEKLFF

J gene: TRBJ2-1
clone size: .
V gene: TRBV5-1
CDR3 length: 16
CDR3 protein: CASSFDRFVSYNEQFF

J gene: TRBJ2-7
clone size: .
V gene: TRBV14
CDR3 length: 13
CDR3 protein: CASRHRGGAEQYF

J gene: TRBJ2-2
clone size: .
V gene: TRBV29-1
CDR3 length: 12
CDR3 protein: CSVYRGTGELFF

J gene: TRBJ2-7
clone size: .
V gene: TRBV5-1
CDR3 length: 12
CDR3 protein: CASSRTLYEQYF

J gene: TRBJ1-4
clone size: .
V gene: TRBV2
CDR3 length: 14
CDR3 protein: CASSSLGGREKLFF

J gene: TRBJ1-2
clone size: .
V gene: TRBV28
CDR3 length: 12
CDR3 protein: CASRGVGYGYTF

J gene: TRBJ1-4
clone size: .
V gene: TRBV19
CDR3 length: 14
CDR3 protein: CASSNWAANEKLFF

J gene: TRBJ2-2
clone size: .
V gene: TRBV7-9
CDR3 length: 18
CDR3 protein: CASSLAIGLAGAAGELFF